The next 29 T cell receptor beta chains were all read from a single sample in a study of T cells after yellow fever vaccination. TCRdb itself ran the 5' RACE reads through MiXCR, one entry per CDR3 protein. The sample consists of 550,000 to 750,000 distinct CDR3 sequences, roughly 13% of them appearing once. Here the sequenced sample was PBMCs, taken on the day of the yellow fever booster vaccination. These receptors came from a man aged 25 to 40 who received the YFV17D yellow fever vaccine.

The V call is TRBV7-2, the J call TRBJ2-3; 8 bases align to TRBD2. Germline lookup yields CDR1 SGHTA and CDR2 FQGNSA. CDR3 length equals 16 residues. V shed 0 bases, J shed 4 bases, and the junction held 6 bases outside the gene matches. CDR3 nucleotide sequence: TGTGCCAGCAGCTTAGCCAGCGGGAGTGGTGCAGATACGCAGTATTTT. This gives the protein CASSLASGSGADTQYF.

The table lists this clonotype with a few counts. The chain links TRBV5-6 to TRBJ2-7; either TRBD1 or TRBD2 may supply D (5 bases each). Germline lookup yields CDR1 SGHDT and CDR2 YYEEEE. Trimming cost V 3 bases and J 4 bases, with 17 bases left between them. The CDR3 spans 15 residues. As DNA, the CDR3 is TGTGCCAGCAGCTCCAAACCGGGACCCTTATACGAGCAGTACTTC. Encoded protein: CASSSKPGPLYEQYF.

The rearrangement joins TRBV7-2 to TRBJ1-5; no firm D call. This CDR3 spans 13 amino acids. Looked up from germline, CDR1 is SGHTA and CDR2 is FQGNSA. Trimming removed 1 base at V and 6 bases at J, with 7 bases between. The CDR3 DNA is TGTGCCAGCAGCTTAGGTATCAGTCAGCCCCAGCATTTT. Amino acid sequence: CASSLGISQPQHF.

CDR3 region: CASSLRAYQPQHF. Here the CDR3 DNA reads TGTGCCAGCAGTCTTCGGGCATATCAGCCCCAGCATTTT. The chain couples TRBV12-3 or TRBV12-4 to TRBJ1-5; no clear D gene. Deletions cut 5 bases from V and 5 bases from J, with 10 bases between. CDR3 size: 13 residues.

The V gene is TRBV12-3 or TRBV12-4, the J gene TRBJ2-1; TRBD1 might be the D (6 bases). The ends were cut back, 6 bases at V and 3 bases at J, with 18 bases in the middle. The CDR3 is 16 amino acids. The CDR3 DNA reads TGTGCCAGCAGCAAGAGAACTGGACAGAACTACAATGAGCAGTTCTTC. Amino acid sequence: CASSKRTGQNYNEQFF.

V is TRBV23-1 and J is TRBJ2-7; the D gene is possibly TRBD1 (5 bases). TRBV23-1 is classed as an ORF, of uncertain function. The CDR3 totals 17 residues. V was cut by 2 bases and J by 2 bases, with 19 bases left in between. CDR3 in DNA: TGCGCCAGCAGTCAACCGACAATCGTTGGGGCACCCTACGAGCAGTACTTC. Its translation is CASSQPTIVGAPYEQYF.

This clonotype was observed a handful of times. The J gene is TRBJ1-2, the V gene TRBV7-9; D not certain. V lost 4 bases and J 10 bases, leaving 10 bases between the germline ends. The CDR3 is 11 amino acids. Germline CDR1 SEHNR, CDR2 FQNEAQ (reference sequence). CDR3 residues: CASSSFIDYTF. CDR3 in DNA: TGTGCCAGCAGCTCCTTCATTGACTACACCTTC.

This clonotype was found a few times. The chain uses TRBV7-8 and TRBJ1-1; 8 nucleotides match TRBD1. CDR1 and CDR2 from the germline V gene are SGHVS and FQNEAQ. This CDR3 contains 16 residues. With 0 bases clipped from V and 0 bases from J, the junction kept 3 bases outside the gene matches. CDR3 nucleotide sequence: TGTGCCAGCAGCTTAGCGGACAGGGTGGTGAACACTGAAGCTTTCTTT. It is translated as CASSLADRVVNTEAFF. The full variable domain, completed using reference TRBV7-8 and TRBJ1-1, is GAGVSQSPRYKVAKRGQDVALRCDPISGHVSLFWYQQALGQGPEFLTYFQNEAQLDKSGLPSDRFFAERPEGSVSTLKIQRTQQEDSAVYLCASSLADRVVNTEAFFGQGTRLTVV.

The rearrangement links TRBV5-1 to TRBJ2-1; 7 nucleotides align to TRBD1. J lost 2 bases, V lost 4 bases, and 9 bases had no gene match. CDR1 is SGHRS, CDR2 YFSETQ, per germline. The CDR3 runs 16 residues. The CDR3 loop reads CASSTSGTATYNEQFF. In nucleotides, the CDR3 is TGCGCCAGCAGCACCTCCGGGACAGCGACCTACAATGAGCAGTTCTTC.

This clonotype has at least ten counts. The chain links TRBV20-1 to TRBJ2-1; D is unclear. The CDR3 is 12 amino acids. Trimming pared 0 bases from V and 8 bases from J, leaving 8 bases between. Germline assignment: CDR1 DFQATT and CDR2 SNEGSKA (reference sequence). CDR3 nucleotides: TGCAGTGCTAGAGATCCGGCGTATGAGCAGTTCTTC. As protein: CSARDPAYEQFF.

In its sample, this clonotype was seen a few times. The V gene is TRBV20-1, the J gene TRBJ2-1, with 10 bases that match TRBD2. The V and J ends lost 5 bases and 7 bases, in that order; junction bases with no gene match: 11. Germline V lookup: CDR1 DFQATT, CDR2 SNEGSKA (reference sequence). The length of the CDR3 is 15 residues. The chain's CDR3 is CSAGSGGNIGNEQFF. The CDR3 DNA reads as TGCAGTGCTGGTAGCGGGGGGAATATTGGGAATGAGCAGTTCTTC.

This clonotype was detected many times. The chain carries TRBV5-1 and TRBJ2-1; perhaps TRBD2 as D (6 bases). This CDR3 spans 15 amino acids. Between the trimmed V and J ends, which lost 0 bases and 3 bases, there was a span of 10 bases. The V gene's germline CDR1 is SGHRS and CDR2 YFSETQ. CDR3 residues: CASSLVQGGYNEQFF. CDR3 sequence (DNA): TGCGCCAGCAGCTTGGTTCAGGGAGGCTACAATGAGCAGTTCTTC.

This clonotype was picked up many times. The chain recombines TRBV5-1 with TRBJ2-7; D remains unclear. With 2 bases removed from V and 5 bases from J, the gap between germline ends came to 8 bases. CDR1 SGHRS and CDR2 YFSETQ come from the germline V gene. CDR3 length: 12 amino acids. In DNA, the CDR3 is TGCGCCAGCAGCTTTTCCTTGGACGAGCAGTACTTC. Translating gives CASSFSLDEQYF.

This clonotype occurred a few times. V usage is TRBV12-3 or TRBV12-4 and J usage is TRBJ2-3; D is possibly TRBD2 (5 bases). Trimming stripped 5 bases from V and 2 bases from J, with 11 bases between. The CDR3 contains 14 residues. The CDR3 DNA is TGTGCCAGCAGTACCGGGATTGTCACAGATACGCAGTATTTT. Protein sequence: CASSTGIVTDTQYF.

The gene calls are TRBV20-1 and TRBJ2-7, with D unresolved. V shed 5 bases and J shed 0 bases, with 14 bases lying between them. Germline V CDR1 and CDR2: DFQATT, SNEGSKA (reference sequence). The CDR3 extends over 14 amino acids. CDR3 coding DNA: TGCAGTGCTCGATCACACTTGAACTCCTACGAGCAGTACTTC. It specifies CSARSHLNSYEQYF.

V is TRBV29-1 and J is TRBJ2-3, with D maybe TRBD2 (6 bases). The CDR3 totals 17 residues. With 2 bases removed from V and 0 bases from J, the gap between germline ends came to 18 bases. Germline V lookup: CDR1 SQVTM, CDR2 ANQGSEA. The CDR3 DNA sequence: TGCAGCGTTGAAAAAAGTTTGACTAGTACTAGCACAGATACGCAGTATTTT. Encoded protein: CSVEKSLTSTSTDTQYF.

This clonotype appeared a few times. This chain joins TRBV20-1 and TRBJ2-3; D may be TRBD2 (6 bases). Germline CDR1 reads DFQATT; CDR2 reads SNEGSKA (reference sequence). V lost 4 bases and J lost 6, with 11 bases in between. The CDR3 contains 12 residues. CDR3 protein: CSANGGIDTQYF. The CDR3 coding sequence is TGCAGTGCTAATGGCGGGATTGATACGCAGTATTTT.

V and J are TRBV6-5 and TRBJ2-6, with D perhaps matching TRBD1 (6 bases). Germline CDR1 and CDR2: MNHEY and SVGAGI. The CDR3 is made up of 18 amino acids. Trimming cost V 2 bases and J 0 bases, with 14 bases left between them. The CDR3 sequence: CASSYARGPFSGANVLTF. CDR3 sequence (DNA): TGTGCCAGCAGTTACGCCAGGGGACCTTTCTCTGGGGCCAACGTCCTGACTTTC.

This clonotype has just a few counts. V usage is TRBV2 and J usage is TRBJ2-2, with D possibly TRBD1 on 6 matching bases. Germline V gives CDR1 SNHLY, CDR2 FYNNEI. This CDR3 has 14 residues. V lost 8 bases and J lost 3, with 13 bases in between. The CDR3 sequence: CASEQGRDTGELFF. In DNA, the CDR3 is TGTGCCAGCGAACAGGGACGGGACACCGGGGAGCTGTTTTTT.

The chain couples TRBV9 to TRBJ1-1; D perhaps matches TRBD1 (5 bases). CDR1 is SGDLS, CDR2 YYNGEE, per germline. V dropped 0 bases and J dropped 1 base, with 10 bases sitting between them. The CDR3 spans 15 residues. The chain's CDR3 is CASSVVRGPNTEAFF. CDR3 in DNA: TGTGCCAGCAGCGTAGTAAGGGGCCCGAACACTGAAGCTTTCTTT.

This clonotype occurred many times. The chain combines TRBV20-1 with TRBJ2-7, with TRBD2 as a possible D gene (6 bases). CDR3 size: 13 residues. V was pared by 5 bases and J by 6 bases, with 17 bases between. Germline CDR1 DFQATT, CDR2 SNEGSKA (reference sequence). The CDR3 DNA reads as TGCAGTGCTCCCCACCGAAACGGGGGCGAGCAGTACTTC. It codes for CSAPHRNGGEQYF.

This rearrangement joins TRBV4-3 to TRBJ1-3, with D unresolved. The CDR3 contains 14 residues. Deletions cut 4 bases from V and 2 bases from J, with 9 bases between. The germline V gene has CDR1 LGHNA and CDR2 YSLEER. CDR3 sequence (DNA): TGCGCCAGCAGCCGGGCTAGCCCTGGAAACACCATATATTTT. This sequence encodes CASSRASPGNTIYF.

This clonotype has more than one count but fewer than ten. The chain recombines TRBV20-1 with TRBJ2-7, with D possibly TRBD2 on 6 matching bases. Trimming removed 1 base from V and 4 bases from J, with 20 bases in between. The length of the CDR3 is 16 residues. Looked up from germline, CDR1 is DFQATT and CDR2 is SNEGSKA (reference sequence). CDR3 in DNA: TGCAGTGCTAGAGCCCCACGGGAGTCCATACGATACGAGCAGTACTTC. Residues: CSARAPRESIRYEQYF.

This chain links TRBV6-2 or TRBV6-3 with TRBJ2-1, with D uncertain. Germline CDR1 reads MNHEY; CDR2 reads SVGEGT. With 6 bases removed from V and 0 bases from J, the gap between germline ends came to 6 bases. This CDR3 spans 13 amino acids. CDR3 residues: CASRQTSYNEQFF. The CDR3 DNA sequence: TGTGCCAGCAGGCAAACCTCCTACAATGAGCAGTTCTTC.

This clonotype was found a few times. The chain recombines TRBV5-1 with TRBJ1-2; D gene ambiguous. Germline V gene data show CDR1 as SGHRS and CDR2 as YFSETQ. Trimming removed 0 bases at V and 1 base at J, with 7 bases between. The CDR3 is made up of 14 amino acids. Here the CDR3 reads CASSLAQNNYGYTF. CDR3 nucleotide sequence: TGCGCCAGCAGCTTGGCGCAGAATAACTATGGCTACACCTTC.

Ten or more counts support this clonotype. The rearrangement links TRBV6-5 to TRBJ2-1, with 13 bases that match TRBD2. The CDR3 is 17 amino acids. The V and J ends lost 0 bases and 4 bases, in that order; junction bases with no gene match: 3. Germline V gene data show CDR1 as MNHEY and CDR2 as SVGAGI. The CDR3 sequence: CASSYSGTSGKYNEQFF. The DNA of the CDR3 is TGTGCCAGCAGTTACTCCGGGACTAGCGGGAAGTACAATGAGCAGTTCTTC.

This clonotype was counted only a few times. In DNA, the CDR3 is TGTGCCAGTACCCCGGGTAATGAAAAACTGTTTTTT. It is translated as CASTPGNEKLFF. This sequence joins TRBV19 and TRBJ1-4; the D is unclear. The germline gives CDR1 LNHDA, CDR2 SQIVND (reference sequence). The CDR3 length is 12 residues. V was pared by 7 bases and J by 4 bases, with 7 bases between.

The chain links TRBV6-2 or TRBV6-3 to TRBJ2-7; D is unclear. The CDR3 is 14 amino acids. Trimming shortened V by 2 bases and J by 0 bases, and 8 bases separated the two germline ends. Germline V gene sequence: CDR1 MNHEY, CDR2 SVGEGT. CDR3 in amino acids: CASSYELVSYEQYF. CDR3 in DNA: TGTGCCAGCAGTTACGAATTAGTCTCCTACGAGCAGTACTTC.

V is TRBV13 and J is TRBJ2-7; D is unresolved. Germline V gene data show CDR1 as PRHDT and CDR2 as FYEKMQ (reference sequence). Trimming took off 0 bases at V and 2 bases at J, with 11 bases between the two ends. The length of the CDR3 is 15 residues. In DNA, the CDR3 is TGTGCCAGCAGCTTAGGGGATAGGGTCCCCTACGAGCAGTACTTC. It is translated as CASSLGDRVPYEQYF.